This T cell receptor beta chain was captured by sequencing in a study of T-cell reconstitution after alpha-beta-depleted transplantation in children. Study results and caveats: T-cell numbers and diversity, one year after transplant, stemmed largely from T cells that were newly produced. The study reportedly traced alpha-beta T cells about two months after transplant to several hundred expanded graft clones. Surviving recipient T cells and thymic progenitors underlay high day-60 TCRbeta diversity in some patients.

This clonotype came up once. Its antigen remains unidentified. Unique molecular identifiers tagged the TCRbeta library. TCRdb re-called the PCR reads through MiXCR, storing one row per CDR3 protein. The sample consists of about 540,000 distinct CDR3 sequences, approximately 30% of them appearing once. Germline assignment: CDR1 DFQATT and CDR2 SNEGSKA (reference sequence). CDR3 size: 14 residues. V was pared by 3 bases and J by 3 bases, with 12 bases between. This rearrangement joins TRBV20-1 to TRBJ2-4; possibly TRBD1 for D (5 bases). The sequenced sample was PBMCs, obtained before TCRalphabeta/CD19-depleted stem cell transplant. This sequence originates from a boy younger than two with Wiskott-Aldrich syndrome, due to receive a stem cell transplant. The CDR3 DNA follows: TGCAGTGCTAGGGCGGTTCAGGGCAAAAACATTCAGTACTTC. It yields the protein CSARAVQGKNIQYF.